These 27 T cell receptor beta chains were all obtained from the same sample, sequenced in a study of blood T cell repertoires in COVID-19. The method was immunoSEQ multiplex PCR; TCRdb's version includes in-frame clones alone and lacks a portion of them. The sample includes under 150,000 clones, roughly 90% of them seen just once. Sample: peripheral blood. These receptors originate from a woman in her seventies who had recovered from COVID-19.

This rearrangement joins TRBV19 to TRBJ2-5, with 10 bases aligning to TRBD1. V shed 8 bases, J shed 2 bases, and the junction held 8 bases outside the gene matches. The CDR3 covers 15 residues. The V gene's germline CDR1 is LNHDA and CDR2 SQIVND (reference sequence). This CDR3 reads CASSGTGAIQETQYF. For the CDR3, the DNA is TGTGCCAGTTCCGGGACAGGGGCGATACAAGAGACCCAGTACTTC.

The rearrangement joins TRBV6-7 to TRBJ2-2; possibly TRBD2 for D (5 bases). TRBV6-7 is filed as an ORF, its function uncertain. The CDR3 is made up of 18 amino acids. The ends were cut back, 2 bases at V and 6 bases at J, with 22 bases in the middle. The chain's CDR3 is CASSYTGLGELHSGELFF. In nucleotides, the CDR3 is TGTGCCAGCAGTTACACTGGTCTGGGAGAGTTGCATTCCGGGGAGCTGTTTTTT.

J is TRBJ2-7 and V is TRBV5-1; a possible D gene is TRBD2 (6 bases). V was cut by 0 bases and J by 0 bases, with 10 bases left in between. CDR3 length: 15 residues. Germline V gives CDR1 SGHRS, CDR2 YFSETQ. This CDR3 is CASSLAGGFSYEQYF. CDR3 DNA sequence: TGCGCCAGCAGCTTGGCCGGGGGTTTCTCCTACGAGCAGTACTTC.

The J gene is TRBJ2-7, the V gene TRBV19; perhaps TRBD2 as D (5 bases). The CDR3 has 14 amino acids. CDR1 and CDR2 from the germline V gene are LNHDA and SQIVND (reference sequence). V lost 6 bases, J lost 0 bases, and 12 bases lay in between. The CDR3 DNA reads TGTGCCAGTAGCCGGGAACTTAGCTCCTACGAGCAGTACTTC. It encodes CASSRELSSYEQYF.

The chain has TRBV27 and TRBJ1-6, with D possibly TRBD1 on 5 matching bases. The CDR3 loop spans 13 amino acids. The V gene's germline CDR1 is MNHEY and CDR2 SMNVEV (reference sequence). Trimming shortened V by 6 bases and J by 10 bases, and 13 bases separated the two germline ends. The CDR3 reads CASSFKGFSPLHF. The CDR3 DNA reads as TGTGCCAGCAGCTTCAAGGGGTTCTCACCCCTCCACTTT.

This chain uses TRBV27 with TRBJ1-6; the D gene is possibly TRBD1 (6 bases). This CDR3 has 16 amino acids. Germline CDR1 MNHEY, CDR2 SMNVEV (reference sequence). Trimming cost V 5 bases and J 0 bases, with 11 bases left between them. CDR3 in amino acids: CASSLTGNSYNSPLHF. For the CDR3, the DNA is TGTGCCAGCAGTCTAACAGGGAACTCCTATAATTCACCCCTCCACTTT.

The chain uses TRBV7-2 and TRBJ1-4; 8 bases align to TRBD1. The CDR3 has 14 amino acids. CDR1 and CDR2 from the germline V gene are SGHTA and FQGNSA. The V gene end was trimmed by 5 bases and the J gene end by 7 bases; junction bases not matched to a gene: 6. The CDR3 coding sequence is TGTGCCAGCAGCATCAGGGGGCGGGGTGAAAAACTGTTTTTT. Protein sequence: CASSIRGRGEKLFF.

The CDR3, as DNA: TGCGCCAGCAGCCAAGATTCTCAGGCCTTAGGAAACACCATATATTTT. It codes for CASSQDSQALGNTIYF. The chain employs TRBV4-3 and TRBJ1-3; D is unclear. The CDR3 contains 16 residues. Germline CDR1 is LGHNA and CDR2 is YSLEER. V was trimmed by 0 bases and J by 4 bases, leaving 13 bases between them.

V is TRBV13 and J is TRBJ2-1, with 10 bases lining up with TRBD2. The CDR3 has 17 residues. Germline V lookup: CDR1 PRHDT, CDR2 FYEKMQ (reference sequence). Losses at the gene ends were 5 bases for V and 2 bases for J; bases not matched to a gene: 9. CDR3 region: CASSTRLAGTPYNEQFF. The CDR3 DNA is TGTGCCAGCAGCACCCGACTAGCGGGTACACCCTACAATGAGCAGTTCTTC. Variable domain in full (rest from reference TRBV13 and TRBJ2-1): AAGVIQSPRHLIKEKRETATLKCYPIPRHDTVYWYQQGPGQDPQFLISFYEKMQSDKGSIPDRFSAQQFSDYHSELNMSSLELGDSALYFCASSTRLAGTPYNEQFFGPGTRLTVL.

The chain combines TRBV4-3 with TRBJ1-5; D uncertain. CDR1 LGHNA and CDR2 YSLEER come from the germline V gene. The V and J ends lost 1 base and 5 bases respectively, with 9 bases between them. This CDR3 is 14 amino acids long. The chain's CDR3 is CASSQVALDQPQHF. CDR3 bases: TGCGCCAGCAGCCAAGTAGCCCTTGATCAGCCCCAGCATTTT.

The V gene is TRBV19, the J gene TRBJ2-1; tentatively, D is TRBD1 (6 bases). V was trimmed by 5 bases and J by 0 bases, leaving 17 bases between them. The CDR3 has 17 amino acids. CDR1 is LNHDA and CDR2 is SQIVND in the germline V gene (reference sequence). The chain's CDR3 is CASSPRIGGSSYNEQFF. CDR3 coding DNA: TGTGCCAGTAGTCCGCGAATAGGGGGAAGCTCCTACAATGAGCAGTTCTTC.

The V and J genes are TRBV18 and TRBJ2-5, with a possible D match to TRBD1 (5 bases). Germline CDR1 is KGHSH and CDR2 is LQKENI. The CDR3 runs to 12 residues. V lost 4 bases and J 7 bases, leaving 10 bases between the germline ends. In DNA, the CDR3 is TGTGCCAGCTCACTGTCTACAGGGACCCAGTACTTC. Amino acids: CASSLSTGTQYF.

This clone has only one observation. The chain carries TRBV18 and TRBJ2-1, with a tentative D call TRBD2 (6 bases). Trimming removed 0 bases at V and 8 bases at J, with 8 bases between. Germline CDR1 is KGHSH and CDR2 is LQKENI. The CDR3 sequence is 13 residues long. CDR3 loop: CASSPPGGHEQFF. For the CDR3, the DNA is TGTGCCAGCTCACCACCGGGGGGACATGAGCAGTTCTTC.

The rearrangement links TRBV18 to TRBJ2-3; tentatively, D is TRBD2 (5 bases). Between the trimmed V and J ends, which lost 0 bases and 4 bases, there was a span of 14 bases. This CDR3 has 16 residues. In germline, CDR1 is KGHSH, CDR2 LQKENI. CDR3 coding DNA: TGTGCCAGCTCACCACCGGTCGGGGAATCTTCAGATACGCAGTATTTT. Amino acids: CASSPPVGESSDTQYF.

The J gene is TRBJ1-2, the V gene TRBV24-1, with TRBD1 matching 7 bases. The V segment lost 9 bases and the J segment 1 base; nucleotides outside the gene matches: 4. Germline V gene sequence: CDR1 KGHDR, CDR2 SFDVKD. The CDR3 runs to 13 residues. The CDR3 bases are TGTGCCACCCAAGCAGGGGGTAACTATGGCTACACCTTC. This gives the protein CATQAGGNYGYTF.

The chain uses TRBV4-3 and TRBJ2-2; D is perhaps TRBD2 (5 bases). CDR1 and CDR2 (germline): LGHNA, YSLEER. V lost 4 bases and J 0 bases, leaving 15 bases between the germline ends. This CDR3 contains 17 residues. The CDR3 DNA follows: TGCGCCAGCAGCCGAGGGCCCCCTAGGGCGAACACCGGGGAGCTGTTTTTT. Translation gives CASSRGPPRANTGELFF.

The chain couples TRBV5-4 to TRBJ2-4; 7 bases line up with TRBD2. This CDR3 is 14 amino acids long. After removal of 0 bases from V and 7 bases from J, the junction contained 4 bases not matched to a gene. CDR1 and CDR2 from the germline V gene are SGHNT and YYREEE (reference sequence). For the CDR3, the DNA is TGTGCCAGCAGCTTGGTGGGGGGGGAGAACATTCAGTACTTC. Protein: CASSLVGGENIQYF.

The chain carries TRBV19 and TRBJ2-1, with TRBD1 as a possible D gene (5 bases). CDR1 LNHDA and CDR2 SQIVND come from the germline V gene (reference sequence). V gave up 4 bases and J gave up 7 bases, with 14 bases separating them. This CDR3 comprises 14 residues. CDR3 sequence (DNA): TGTGCCAGTAGTACCTCAGGGTTGGGGAATGAGCAGTTCTTC. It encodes CASSTSGLGNEQFF.

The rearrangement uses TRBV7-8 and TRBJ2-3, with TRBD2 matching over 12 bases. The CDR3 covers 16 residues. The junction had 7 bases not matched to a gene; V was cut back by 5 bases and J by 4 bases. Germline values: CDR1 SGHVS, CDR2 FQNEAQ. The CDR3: CASSRTSGGPSDTQYF. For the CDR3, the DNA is TGTGCCAGCAGCCGAACTAGCGGGGGGCCCTCAGATACGCAGTATTTT.

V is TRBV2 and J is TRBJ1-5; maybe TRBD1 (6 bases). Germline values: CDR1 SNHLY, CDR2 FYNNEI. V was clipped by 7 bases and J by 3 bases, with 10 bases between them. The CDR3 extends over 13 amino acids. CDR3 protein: CASNRDTNQPQHF. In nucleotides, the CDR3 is TGTGCCAGCAACCGGGACACCAATCAGCCCCAGCATTTT.

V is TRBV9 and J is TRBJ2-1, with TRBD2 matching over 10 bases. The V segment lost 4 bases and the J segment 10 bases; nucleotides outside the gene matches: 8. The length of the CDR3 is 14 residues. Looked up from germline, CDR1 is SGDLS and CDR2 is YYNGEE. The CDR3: CASSSSPSGSEQFF. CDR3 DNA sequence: TGTGCCAGCAGCTCTAGTCCTAGCGGGAGCGAGCAGTTCTTC.

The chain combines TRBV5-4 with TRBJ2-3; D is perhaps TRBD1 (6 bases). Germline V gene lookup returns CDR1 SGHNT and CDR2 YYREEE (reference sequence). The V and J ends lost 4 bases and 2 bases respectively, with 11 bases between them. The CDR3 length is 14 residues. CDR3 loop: CASSTNRDTDTQYF. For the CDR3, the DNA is TGTGCCAGCAGCACCAACAGGGACACAGATACGCAGTATTTT.

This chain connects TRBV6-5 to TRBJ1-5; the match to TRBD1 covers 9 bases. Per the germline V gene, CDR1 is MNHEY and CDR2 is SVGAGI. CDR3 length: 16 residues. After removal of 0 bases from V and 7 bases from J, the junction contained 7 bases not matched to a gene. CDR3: CASSYSGQGRGQPQHF. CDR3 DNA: TGTGCCAGCAGTTACTCAGGACAGGGGAGAGGACAGCCCCAGCATTTT.

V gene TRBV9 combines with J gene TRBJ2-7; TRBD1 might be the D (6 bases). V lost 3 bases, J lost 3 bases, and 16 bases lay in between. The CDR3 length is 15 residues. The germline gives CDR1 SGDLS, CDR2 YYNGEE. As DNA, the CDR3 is TGTGCCAGCAGCGCCCTCCCGGGACACATCTACGAGCAGTACTTC. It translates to CASSALPGHIYEQYF.

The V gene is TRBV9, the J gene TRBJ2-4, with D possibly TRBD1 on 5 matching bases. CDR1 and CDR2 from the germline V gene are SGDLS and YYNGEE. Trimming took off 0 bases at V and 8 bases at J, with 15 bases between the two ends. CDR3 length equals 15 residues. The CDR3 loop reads CASSVVALEGDIQYF. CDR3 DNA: TGTGCCAGCAGCGTAGTGGCTCTAGAAGGGGACATTCAGTACTTC. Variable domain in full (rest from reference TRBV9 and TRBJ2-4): DSGVTQTPKHLITATGQRVTLRCSPRSGDLSVYWYQQSLDQGLQFLIQYYNGEERAKGNILERFSAQQFPDLHSELNLSSLELGDSALYFCASSVVALEGDIQYFGAGTRLSVL.

The CDR3 here is CASSSWETGNTGELFF. The DNA for the CDR3 is TGTGCCAGCAGCTCGTGGGAGACAGGGAACACCGGGGAGCTGTTTTTT. The chain carries TRBV7-2 and TRBJ2-2, with D possibly matching TRBD1 (6 bases). V was cut by 4 bases and J by 1 base, with 13 bases left in between. Germline V gene lookup returns CDR1 SGHTA and CDR2 FQGNSA. This CDR3 comprises 16 residues.

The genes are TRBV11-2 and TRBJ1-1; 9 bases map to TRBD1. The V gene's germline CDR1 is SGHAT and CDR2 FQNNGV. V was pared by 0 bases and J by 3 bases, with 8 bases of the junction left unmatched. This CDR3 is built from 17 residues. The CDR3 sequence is CASSLDGTGRGYTEAFF. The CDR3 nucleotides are TGTGCCAGCAGCTTAGATGGGACAGGGAGGGGGTACACTGAAGCTTTCTTT.